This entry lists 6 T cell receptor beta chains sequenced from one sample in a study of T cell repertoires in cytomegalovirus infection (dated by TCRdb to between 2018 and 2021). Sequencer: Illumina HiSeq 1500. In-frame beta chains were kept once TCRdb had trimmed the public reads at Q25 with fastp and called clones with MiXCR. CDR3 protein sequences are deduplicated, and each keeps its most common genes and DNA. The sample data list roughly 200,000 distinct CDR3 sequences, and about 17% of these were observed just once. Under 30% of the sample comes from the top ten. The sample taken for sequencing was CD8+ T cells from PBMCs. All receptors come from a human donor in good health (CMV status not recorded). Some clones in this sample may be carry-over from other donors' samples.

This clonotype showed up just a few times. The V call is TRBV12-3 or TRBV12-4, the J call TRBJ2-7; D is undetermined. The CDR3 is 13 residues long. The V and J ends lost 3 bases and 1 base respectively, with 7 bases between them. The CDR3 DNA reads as TGTGCCAGCAGTTTTGAGACTTCCTACGAGCAGTACTTC. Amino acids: CASSFETSYEQYF.

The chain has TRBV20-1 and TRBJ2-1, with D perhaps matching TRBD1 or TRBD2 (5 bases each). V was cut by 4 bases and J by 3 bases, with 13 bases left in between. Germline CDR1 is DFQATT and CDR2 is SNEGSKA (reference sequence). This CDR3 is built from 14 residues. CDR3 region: CSANRDANYNEQFF. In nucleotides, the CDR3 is TGCAGTGCTAACCGGGACGCCAACTACAATGAGCAGTTCTTC.

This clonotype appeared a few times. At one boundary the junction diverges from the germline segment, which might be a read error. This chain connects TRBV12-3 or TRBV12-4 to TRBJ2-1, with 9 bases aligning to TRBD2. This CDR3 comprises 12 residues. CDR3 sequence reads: CASSPSGGPDPF. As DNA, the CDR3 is TGTGCCAGCAGTCCGAGCGGGGGGCCTGACCCCTTC.

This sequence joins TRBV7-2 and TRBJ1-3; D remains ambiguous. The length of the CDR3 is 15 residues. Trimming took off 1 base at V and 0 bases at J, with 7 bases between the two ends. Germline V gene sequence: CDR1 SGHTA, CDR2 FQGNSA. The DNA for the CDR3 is TGTGCCAGCAGCTTAGTGTCGACCTCTGGAAACACCATATATTTT. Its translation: CASSLVSTSGNTIYF.

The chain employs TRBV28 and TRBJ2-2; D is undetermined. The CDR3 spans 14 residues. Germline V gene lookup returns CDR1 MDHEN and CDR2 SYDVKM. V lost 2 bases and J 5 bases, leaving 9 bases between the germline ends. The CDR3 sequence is CASSLQGRTGELFF. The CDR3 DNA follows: TGTGCCAGCAGTTTACAAGGTCGTACCGGGGAGCTGTTTTTT.

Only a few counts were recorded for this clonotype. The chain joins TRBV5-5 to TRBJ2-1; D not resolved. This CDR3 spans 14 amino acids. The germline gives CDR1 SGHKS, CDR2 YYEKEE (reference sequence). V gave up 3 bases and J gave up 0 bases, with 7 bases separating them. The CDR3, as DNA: TGTGCCAGCAGCTCCGGTAACTCCTACAATGAGCAGTTCTTC. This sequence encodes CASSSGNSYNEQFF.